This TCR beta chain was sequenced for a study of blood T cell repertoires in COVID-19. Generated by immunoSEQ multiplex PCR, the TCRdb table keeps only in-frame clones and is missing some. The sample gives 250,000 to 300,000 clones, approximately 85% of which show up once; approximately 5.1% is in the top ten. In germline, CDR1 is SNHLY, CDR2 FYNNEI. J gave up 1 base and V 6 bases, and 2 bases lay outside the gene matches. The CDR3 has 14 residues. The source of this sequence is a man aged 45 to 65 with active or convalescent COVID-19. This chain uses TRBV2 with TRBJ2-2, with 7 bases identical to TRBD1. The sequencing sample was made of peripheral blood. The CDR3 here is CASRGQMNTGELFF. The CDR3 coding sequence is TGTGCCAGCAGGGGACAGATGAACACCGGGGAGCTGTTTTTT. The full variable domain, in which reference TRBV2 and TRBJ2-2 provide the parts outside the CDR3, is EPEVTQTPSHQVTQMGQEVILRCVPISNHLYFYWYRQILGQKVEFLVSFYNNEISEKSEIFDDQFSVERPDGSNFTLKIRSTKLEDSAMYFCASRGQMNTGELFFGEGSRLTVL.